This T cell receptor (beta chain) was recorded in a study of blood T cell repertoires in COVID-19. In assigning cohorts, the study relied on participant-reported clinical history. J lost 6 bases, V lost 5 bases, and 11 bases had no gene match. Germline V gene lookup returns CDR1 LNHDA and CDR2 SQIVND (reference sequence). This CDR3 spans 16 amino acids. TCRdb's copy holds only in-frame clones and misses some; the assay was immunoSEQ multiplex PCR. This table holds 150,000 to 200,000 clones, approximately 80% found once. This sequence was found in a man in his fifties or sixties who had recovered from COVID-19. The chain couples TRBV19 to TRBJ2-3; 10 positions agree with TRBD1. The sequencing sample was made of PBMCs or T cells enriched from blood (not recorded which). This CDR3 is CASSPGQGRVLDTQYF. The CDR3 DNA is TGTGCCAGTAGTCCGGGACAGGGGAGGGTTTTGGATACGCAGTATTTT.